Below are 10 T cell receptor beta chains sequenced from a single sample in a study of shared clonotypes between healthy human individuals. Profiling relied on immunoSEQ multiplex PCR, and the TCRdb table lists in-frame clones only, not all of them. The sample contains approximately 2,000,000 clones, 92% of which appear only once. Sequencing was performed on naive CD4+ T cells from PBMCs. Subset specified: CD45RA+ positively selected. The receptors were sampled from a man younger than 30 in good health. Some clones in this sample may be carry-over from other donors' samples.

The chain is built from TRBV6-4 and TRBJ2-1, with TRBD2 matching over 7 bases. CDR1 and CDR2 (germline): MRHNA, SNTAGT. This CDR3 region has 14 residues. V shed 4 bases and J 4 bases; nucleotides not matched to a gene: 4. The CDR3 DNA is TGTGCCAGCAGTGCGGCGGGAGCGTACAATGAGCAGTTCTTC. It yields the protein CASSAAGAYNEQFF.

Only one count was recorded for this clone. The chain is built from TRBV9 and TRBJ2-1, with D perhaps TRBD1 or TRBD2 (5 bases each). Trimming removed 4 bases at V and 8 bases at J, with 19 bases between. CDR1 and CDR2 (germline): SGDLS, YYNGEE. The CDR3 is made up of 15 amino acids. The CDR3 sequence: CASSPRGQGGDEQFF. The CDR3 nucleotides are TGTGCCAGCAGCCCTCGGGGTCAGGGCGGCGATGAGCAGTTCTTC. The full variable domain, rest sourced from reference TRBV9 and TRBJ2-1, is DSGVTQTPKHLITATGQRVTLRCSPRSGDLSVYWYQQSLDQGLQFLIQYYNGEERAKGNILERFSAQQFPDLHSELNLSSLELGDSALYFCASSPRGQGGDEQFFGPGTRLTVL.

CDR3 sequence: CASNTGNYEQYF. DNA of the CDR3: TGTGCCAGCAATACTGGGAACTACGAGCAGTACTTC. The gene calls are TRBV28 and TRBJ2-7; D remains unclear. V lost 7 bases and J 3 bases, leaving 10 bases between the germline ends. The CDR3 extends over 12 amino acids. Germline V CDR1 and CDR2: MDHEN, SYDVKM.

This chain connects TRBV5-1 to TRBJ2-7; D is perhaps TRBD2 (5 bases). The V and J ends lost 2 bases and 5 bases respectively, with 11 bases between them. The CDR3 extends over 13 amino acids. Per the germline V gene, CDR1 is SGHRS and CDR2 is YFSETQ. The CDR3: CASSFGVQDEQYF. CDR3 coding DNA: TGCGCCAGCAGCTTCGGGGTTCAGGACGAGCAGTACTTC.

Here the CDR3 reads CASSRVYSNQPQHF. The CDR3 region has the DNA TGTGCCAGCAGCCGGGTCTATAGCAATCAGCCCCAGCATTTT. The chain employs TRBV7-8 and TRBJ1-5; D ambiguous. Germline CDR1 SGHVS, CDR2 FQNEAQ. The CDR3 runs to 14 residues. V gave up 5 bases and J gave up 0 bases, with 8 bases separating them.

The chain carries TRBV2 and TRBJ1-3; D remains ambiguous. The CDR3 contains 16 residues. Trimming left V 5 bases short and J 0 bases short, with 14 bases between. CDR1 is SNHLY, CDR2 FYNNEI, per germline. CDR3 in DNA: TGTGCCAGCAGTCCGAATCAGCCAAACTCTGGAAACACCATATATTTT. Translated, it gives CASSPNQPNSGNTIYF.

The chain joins TRBV28 to TRBJ2-7, with 13 bases that match TRBD2. This CDR3 has 17 amino acids. CDR1 is MDHEN and CDR2 is SYDVKM in the germline V gene. The trim removed 6 bases at V and 6 bases at J, leaving 14 bases unmatched. CDR3 sequence: CASSRPPGLAGFVEQYF. The CDR3 coding sequence is TGTGCCAGCAGCCGCCCCCCGGGACTAGCGGGATTCGTCGAGCAGTACTTC.

This clone has a single count. The chain is built from TRBV7-2 and TRBJ1-5; TRBD1 is a possible D gene (5 bases). The CDR3 totals 14 residues. Germline V gives CDR1 SGHTA, CDR2 FQGNSA. The germline V and J ends were trimmed by 5 bases and 7 bases, with 15 bases remaining between them. The CDR3 region is CASSPGGMRQPQHF. CDR3 coding DNA: TGTGCCAGCAGCCCTGGGGGGATGAGGCAGCCCCAGCATTTT.

This clone showed up just once. The chain is built from TRBV27 and TRBJ2-4; D is uncertain. CDR3 size: 14 residues. Trimming cost V 6 bases and J 9 bases, with 18 bases left between them. Germline V gene lookup returns CDR1 MNHEY and CDR2 SMNVEV (reference sequence). The CDR3, as DNA: TGTGCCAGCAGGACCGGGTCCCACTGGGGCATTCAGTACTTC. Protein sequence: CASRTGSHWGIQYF.

The V gene is TRBV28, the J gene TRBJ2-7; weak D call: TRBD2 (6 bases). From germline, CDR1 is MDHEN and CDR2 SYDVKM. V was cut by 6 bases and J by 2 bases, with 14 bases left in between. The CDR3 loop spans 14 amino acids. In nucleotides, the CDR3 is TGTGCCAGCAGACTGGAGGGACCCCCCTACGAGCAGTACTTC. Its translation: CASRLEGPPYEQYF. The full variable domain, completed using reference TRBV28 and TRBJ2-7, is DVKVTQSSRYLVKRTGEKVFLECVQDMDHENMFWYRQDPGLGLRLIYFSYDVKMKEKGDIPEGYSVSREKKERFSLILESASTNQTSMYLCASRLEGPPYEQYFGPGTRLTVT.